This TCR beta chain was recovered during a study of T cell responses to AZD1222 COVID-19 vaccine. On this clone itself: Its antigen remains unidentified.

Only in-frame clones appear in the TCRdb table, and some are missing; sequencing was by immunoSEQ multiplex PCR. The sample has roughly 150,000 clones, approximately 90% seen once. Whole-study results and caveats: Samples come after the peak T cell response, not at day 14.

The sequences come from peripheral blood, collected on day 0 of AZD1222 vaccination. The TCR originated in an adult in good health.

CDR3 bases: TGTGCCAGCAGTTATTGGGGTGGGAATTCACCCCTCCACTTT. Residues: CASSYWGGNSPLHF. This sequence joins TRBV6-2 or TRBV6-3 and TRBJ1-6; D remains unclear. The CDR3 contains 14 residues. The germline V and J ends were trimmed by 3 bases and 7 bases, with 10 bases remaining between them. Per germline, CDR1 MNHEY and CDR2 SVGEGT.